The present TCR beta chain was sequenced within a study of blood T cell repertoires in COVID-19. TCRdb's table, derived via immunoSEQ multiplex PCR, lists solely in-frame clones and lacks some. The sample holds 490,000 or so clones, approximately 86% seen once. The CDR3 totals 15 residues. The junction had 7 bases not matched to a gene; V was cut back by 3 bases and J by 4 bases. Looked up from germline, CDR1 is SGHRS and CDR2 is YFSETQ. Cohort 3 donors were reported recovered after two negative PCRs, clearance, or symptom resolution. This sequence was found in a woman aged 60-70 years who had recovered from COVID-19. Specimen: PBMCs or T cells enriched from blood (not recorded which). J is TRBJ1-2 and V is TRBV5-1, with 9 bases that match TRBD1. Written as DNA, the CDR3 is TGCGCCAGCAGCTCAGGGACAGGGTCCGGCTATGGCTACACCTTC. Its translation: CASSSGTGSGYGYTF.